The clone carrying this T cell receptor (beta chain) was recorded many times. Its target is not known. 5'RACE template switching produced TCR cDNA carrying a universal primer site and UMIs. TCRdb re-analysed the 5' RACE reads in MiXCR, keeping a single row per CDR3 protein. The repertoire holds a few hundred thousand distinct CDR3 sequences, about 7.1% seen once, with approximately 0.85% in the top ten. This entry comes from a study of T cells after yellow fever vaccination. Findings and caveats of the study: Subsequent to the booster, the majority of primary-vaccination clones reappeared (roughly 95% CD4, approximately 85% CD8).

Germline lookup yields CDR1 DFQATT and CDR2 SNEGSKA (reference sequence). The CDR3 has 16 amino acids. Losses at the gene ends were 0 bases for V and 3 bases for J; bases not matched to a gene: 8. Material: CD4+ T cells sorted from PBMCs, obtained 15 days after the yellow fever booster vaccination. The receptor comes from a man aged 25-40 years who received the YFV17D yellow fever vaccine. The chain is built from TRBV20-1 and TRBJ2-1; 7 nucleotides agree with TRBD2. Here the CDR3 reads CSARDQGASGYNEQFF. DNA for the CDR3: TGCAGTGCTAGAGATCAGGGAGCTAGCGGCTACAATGAGCAGTTCTTC.